This T cell receptor (beta chain) stems from a study of tumor and adjacent non-tumor tissue in lung cancer. This sample's RNA came from whole unsorted tissue. The library came from three nested PCR rounds adapted from ARM-PCR protocols. TCRdb processed the multiplex PCR reads anew with MiXCR; each CDR3 protein has one entry. Of about 110,000 distinct CDR3 sequences listed, over 75% are singletons. About this clonotype itself: The junction and the germline gene differ at one end; a read error may be behind it.

Germline V gene lookup returns CDR1 SGHTA and CDR2 FQGTGA. The CDR3 loop spans 15 amino acids. Material for sequencing was lung tumor tissue. This TCR came from a man in his 70s with non-small cell lung cancer. The chain is built from TRBV7-3 and TRBJ1-2, with TRBD1 as a possible D gene (6 bases). CDR3 nucleotide sequence: TGTGTCAGCAGCCCGATGGGGGGCGTAATGTATGGCTACACCTTC. The encoded protein is CVSSPMGGVMYGYTF.